This record looks at one TCR beta chain sequence and its context. Patients were excluded for autoimmune disease history or systemic immunosuppression. The CDR3 is 16 amino acids. The germline CDR1 and CDR2 sequences are SEHNR and FQNEAQ (reference sequence). V was trimmed by 5 bases and J by 0 bases, leaving 14 bases between them. These data come from a study of OX40 agonist ivuxolimab in advanced cancers. Study overall: Hepatocellular carcinoma, melanoma, renal cell or head and neck cancer occurred in dose-escalation patients. Among those enrolled, mean age was 60 years (range roughly 20 to 80) and 82.7% were male.

The method was immunoSEQ multiplex PCR; TCRdb's version includes in-frame clones alone and lacks a portion of them. The data show roughly 91,000 clones, with around nine tenths seen just once and 0.65% to 0.95% held by the top ten. This chain connects TRBV7-9 to TRBJ1-3, with D possibly matching TRBD1 (5 bases). The clonotype originates from an adult with an advanced solid tumor such as melanoma, head and neck, liver or kidney cancer. Source: CD4+ or CD8+ T cells sorted from blood, taken in a trial of the OX40 agonist ivuxolimab. The CDR3 nucleotides are TGTGCCAGCAGCCCTAGGGACGGGGCCTCTGGAAACACCATATATTTT. As protein: CASSPRDGASGNTIYF.